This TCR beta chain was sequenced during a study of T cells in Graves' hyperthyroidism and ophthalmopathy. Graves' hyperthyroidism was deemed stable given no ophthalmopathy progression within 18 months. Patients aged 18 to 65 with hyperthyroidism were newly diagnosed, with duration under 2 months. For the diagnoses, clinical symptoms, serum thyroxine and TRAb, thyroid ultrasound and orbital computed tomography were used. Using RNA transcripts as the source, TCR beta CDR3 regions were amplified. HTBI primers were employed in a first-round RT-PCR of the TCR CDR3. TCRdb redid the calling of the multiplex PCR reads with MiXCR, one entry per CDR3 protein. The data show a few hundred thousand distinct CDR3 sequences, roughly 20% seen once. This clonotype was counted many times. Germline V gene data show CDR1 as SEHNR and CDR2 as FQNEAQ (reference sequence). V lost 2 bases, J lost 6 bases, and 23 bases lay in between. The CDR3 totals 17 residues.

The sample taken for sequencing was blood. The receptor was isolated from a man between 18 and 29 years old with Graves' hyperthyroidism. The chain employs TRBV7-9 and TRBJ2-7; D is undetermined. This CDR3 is CASSLSPGLGAPSEQYF. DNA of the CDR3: TGTGCCAGCAGCTTATCCCCAGGCCTCGGCGCTCCTTCCGAGCAGTACTTC. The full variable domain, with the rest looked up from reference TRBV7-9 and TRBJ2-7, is DTGVSQNPRHKITKRGQNVTFRCDPISEHNRLYWYRQTLGQGPEFLTYFQNEAQLEKSRLLSDRFSAERPKGSFSTLEIQRTEQGDSAMYLCASSLSPGLGAPSEQYFGPGTRLTVT.